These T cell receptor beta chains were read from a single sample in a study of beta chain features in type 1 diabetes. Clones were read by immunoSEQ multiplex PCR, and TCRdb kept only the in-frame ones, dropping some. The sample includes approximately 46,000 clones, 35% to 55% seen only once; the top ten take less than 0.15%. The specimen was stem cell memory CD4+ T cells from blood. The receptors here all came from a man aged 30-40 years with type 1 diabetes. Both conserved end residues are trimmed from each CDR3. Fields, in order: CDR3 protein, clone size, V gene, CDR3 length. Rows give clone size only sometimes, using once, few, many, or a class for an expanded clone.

ASSGPGTGGTEQY,-,TRBV2,13
ASGAPDYEQY,-,TRBV5-1,10
ASSLLRTAANYGYT,few,TRBV7-8,14
ASGARDQRGELF,few,TRBV19,12
ATSRGSRGTDTQY,-,TRBV15,13
ASSLAAGSAGANVLT,-,TRBV7-2,15
ASSGRLGGPDTQY,once,TRBV7-8,13
ASSVLGGQPQH,-,TRBV9,11
ASSFVTGMHTGELF,few,TRBV7-3,14
ASSQGLAEYNEQF,-,TRBV7-3,13
ASSLRSGTNTGELF,-,TRBV7-3,14
AISLKRETEAF,-,TRBV10-3,11
ASSSLGDTQY,-,TRBV11-2,10
ASSPGPRGLAKHIQY,-,TRBV7-2,15
ASSPLPGTGGTEAF,few,TRBV19,14
ASRARLTGELF,-,TRBV6-1,11
ASSLTRGPGNTIY,-,TRBV7-8,13
AWGFTTGRGYGYT,-,TRBV30,13
ASSVKGGKQHYGYT,few,TRBV5-1,14
ASSSQNYEQY,few,TRBV2,10
ASSPRGAYNEQF,few,TRBV9,12
ASSFRGSGAYEQY,few,TRBV7-2,13
ASSFGREGDTQY,-,TRBV7-3,12
AWCSRGPGQPQH,few,TRBV30,12
ASSSSGQSSYEQY,few,TRBV6-6,13
ASSIWTSGIQETQY,-,TRBV11-1,14
ASSQRTGSYGYT,-,TRBV19,12
ASRRQAPSGEQY,-,TRBV2,12
ASRWDSPLNEQY,-,TRBV2,12
AGSLGGAGELF,-,TRBV6-6,11
ASSFDRDTEAF,few,TRBV7-9,11
SVEDGRVPDTQY,few,TRBV29-1,12
ASSYGLAGGTYEQY,few,TRBV6-6,14
ASSLAGGETQY,-,TRBV5-1,11
ASSSGGLDTEAF,-,TRBV7-2,12
ASSYWTSGLGTDTQY,-,TRBV7-9,15
ASREDRGGQPQH,-,TRBV2,12
AISDSRLGEQY,-,TRBV10-3,11
ASSDSKSGGELF,few,TRBV25-1,12
SVEPGSDDTQY,-,TRBV29-1,11
ASSSRTEGIDTQY,-,TRBV5-4,13
ASRTGWATEAF,-,TRBV19,11
ASIGGANMGTEAF,once,TRBV19,13
ASIGGSYEQY,once,TRBV28,10
ATSKVAGGNTGELF,few,TRBV15,14
ASKGQNEKLF,-,TRBV5-1,10
SFRYTNTEAF,-,TRBV29-1,10